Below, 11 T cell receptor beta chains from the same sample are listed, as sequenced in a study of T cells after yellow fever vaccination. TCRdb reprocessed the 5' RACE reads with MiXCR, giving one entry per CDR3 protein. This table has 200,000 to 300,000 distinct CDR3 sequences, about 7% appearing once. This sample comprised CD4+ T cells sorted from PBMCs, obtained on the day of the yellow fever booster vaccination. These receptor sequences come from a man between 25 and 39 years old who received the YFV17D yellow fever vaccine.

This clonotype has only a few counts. DNA for the CDR3: TGCAGCGTTGATCGGGGGAACACCGGGGAGCTGTTTTTT. Residues: CSVDRGNTGELFF. V usage is TRBV29-1 and J usage is TRBJ2-2; the D gene is possibly TRBD2 (5 bases). CDR1 is SQVTM and CDR2 is ANQGSEA in the germline V gene. With 3 bases removed from V and 1 base from J, the gap between germline ends came to 6 bases. The CDR3 is 13 amino acids.

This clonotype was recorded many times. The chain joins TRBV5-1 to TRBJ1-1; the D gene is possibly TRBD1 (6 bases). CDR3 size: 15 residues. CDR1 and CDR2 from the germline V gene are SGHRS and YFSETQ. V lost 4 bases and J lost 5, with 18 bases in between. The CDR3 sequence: CASSPSSGAWTEAFF. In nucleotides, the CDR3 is TGCGCCAGCAGCCCTAGTTCGGGGGCATGGACTGAAGCTTTCTTT.

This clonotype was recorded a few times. CDR3 region: CASSPPGTALKTQYF. The CDR3 bases are TGTGCCAGCAGCCCGCCCGGGACTGCCTTAAAGACCCAGTACTTC. This rearrangement joins TRBV7-9 to TRBJ2-5; possible D gene TRBD2, 6 bases. Between the trimmed V and J ends, which lost 5 bases and 6 bases, there was a span of 19 bases. This CDR3 has 15 residues. Germline V gives CDR1 SEHNR, CDR2 FQNEAQ (reference sequence).

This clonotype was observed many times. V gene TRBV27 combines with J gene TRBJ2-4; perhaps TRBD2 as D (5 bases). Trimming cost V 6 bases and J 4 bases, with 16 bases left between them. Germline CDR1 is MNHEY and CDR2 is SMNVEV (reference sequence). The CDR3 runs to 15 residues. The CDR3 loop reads CASSIGGGGKNIQYF. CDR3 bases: TGTGCCAGCAGCATCGGAGGTGGCGGGAAAAACATTCAGTACTTC.

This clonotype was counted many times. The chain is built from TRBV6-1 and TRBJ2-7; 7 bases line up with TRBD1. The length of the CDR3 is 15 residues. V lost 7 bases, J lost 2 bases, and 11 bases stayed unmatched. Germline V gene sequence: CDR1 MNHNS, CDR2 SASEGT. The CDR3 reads CASTARGQAAYEQYF. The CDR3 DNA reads TGTGCCAGCACCGCTCGCGGACAGGCCGCCTACGAGCAGTACTTC.

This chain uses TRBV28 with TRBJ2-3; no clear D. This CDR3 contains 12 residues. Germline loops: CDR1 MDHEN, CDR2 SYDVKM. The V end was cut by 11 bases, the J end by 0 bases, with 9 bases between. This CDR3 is CALGASTDTQYF. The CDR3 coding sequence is TGTGCCCTAGGAGCTAGCACAGATACGCAGTATTTT.

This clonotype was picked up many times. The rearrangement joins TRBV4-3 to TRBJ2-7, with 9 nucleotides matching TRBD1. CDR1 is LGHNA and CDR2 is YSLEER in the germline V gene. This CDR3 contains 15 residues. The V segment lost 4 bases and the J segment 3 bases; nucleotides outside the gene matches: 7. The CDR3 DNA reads TGCGCCAGCAGCCTCCAGCGGACAGGGGACTACGAGCAGTACTTC. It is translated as CASSLQRTGDYEQYF.

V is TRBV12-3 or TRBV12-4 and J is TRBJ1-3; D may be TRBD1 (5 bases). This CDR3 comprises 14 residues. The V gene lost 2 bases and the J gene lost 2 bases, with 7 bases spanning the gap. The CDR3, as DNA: TGTGCCAGCAGTTTACGGGGACCTGGAAACACCATATATTTT. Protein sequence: CASSLRGPGNTIYF.

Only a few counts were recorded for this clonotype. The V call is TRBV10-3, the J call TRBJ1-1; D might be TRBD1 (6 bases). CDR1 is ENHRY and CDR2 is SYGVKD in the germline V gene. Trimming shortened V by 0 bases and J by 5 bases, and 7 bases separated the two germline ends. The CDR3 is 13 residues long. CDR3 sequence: CAISESQGTEAFF. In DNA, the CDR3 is TGTGCCATCAGTGAGTCTCAGGGGACTGAAGCTTTCTTT.

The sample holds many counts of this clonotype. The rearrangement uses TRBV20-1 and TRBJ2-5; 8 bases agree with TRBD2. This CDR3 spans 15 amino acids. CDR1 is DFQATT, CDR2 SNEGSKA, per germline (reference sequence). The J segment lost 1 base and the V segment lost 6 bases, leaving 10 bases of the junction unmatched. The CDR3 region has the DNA TGCAGTGCCACCGGGGGGGATGACCTCCAAGAGACCCAGTACTTC. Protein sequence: CSATGGDDLQETQYF.

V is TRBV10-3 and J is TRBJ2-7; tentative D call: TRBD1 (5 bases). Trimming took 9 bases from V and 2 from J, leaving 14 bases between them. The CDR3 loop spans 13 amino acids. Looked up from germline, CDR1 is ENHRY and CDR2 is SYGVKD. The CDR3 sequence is CAISQGTTYEQYF. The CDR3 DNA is TGTGCCATTTCGCAGGGCACCACCTACGAGCAGTACTTC.